This record covers a single TCR beta chain. Looked up from germline, CDR1 is KGHDR and CDR2 is SFDVKD. The V gene end was trimmed by 1 base and the J gene end by 0 bases; junction bases not matched to a gene: 14. This CDR3 has 20 residues. This sample was taken from a study of blood T cell repertoires in COVID-19. Study details: Samples representing acute and convalescent COVID-19 were sourced from the United States, Italy and Spain. Sample material is recorded as cDNA or gDNA derived from T cells, B-cell-depleted T cells, or PBMCs.

Original handling: Using reference gene primer amplification, nucleated cell counts were estimated. Some clones are missing from TCRdb's copy, which holds only in-frame ones; the method was immunoSEQ multiplex PCR. Clonal size and the V and J genes are those of that table, whereas D and trimming came from the DNA. The sample has about 160,000 clones, about 85% seen once. J is TRBJ2-4 and V is TRBV24-1; TRBD2 agrees at 7 bases. This TCR derives from a human donor with acute or convalescent COVID-19. The donor label of this sample is uncertain. Sequencing used peripheral blood. The CDR3 DNA reads TGTGCCACCAGTGATTTCGGGCGGGTAGCGGGCCTTCAAGCCAAAAACATTCAGTACTTC. This gives the protein CATSDFGRVAGLQAKNIQYF.